Each of the 30 T cell receptor beta chains below was sequenced from the same sample in a study of radiotherapy plus CTLA-4 blockade in lung cancer. Here immunoSEQ multiplex PCR was the method, and the copy in TCRdb shows in-frame clones only, minus some. The sample lists tens of thousands of clones; over 75% were seen once. Specimen: peripheral blood, collected from a patient treated with radiotherapy plus ipilimumab. The receptors come from a human donor with non-small cell lung cancer who had stable disease on radiotherapy plus ipilimumab.

J is TRBJ1-5 and V is TRBV4-3; the D is unclear. CDR1 LGHNA and CDR2 YSLEER come from the germline V gene. The V and J ends lost 0 bases and 1 base respectively, with 7 bases between them. CDR3 size: 15 residues. CDR3 sequence reads: CASSQERASNQPQHF. CDR3 DNA sequence: TGCGCCAGCAGCCAAGAGAGGGCCAGCAATCAGCCCCAGCATTTT.

The chain carries TRBV7-2 and TRBJ1-3; maybe TRBD1 (5 bases). This CDR3 is built from 15 residues. V shed 5 bases and J shed 0 bases, with 11 bases lying between them. Germline V gene data show CDR1 as SGHTA and CDR2 as FQGNSA. The CDR3: CASSPYRSSGNTIYF. CDR3 nucleotides: TGTGCCAGCAGCCCATACAGGTCCTCTGGAAACACCATATATTTT.

In this sample, this clone turned up once. The chain links TRBV6-5 to TRBJ1-3, with D unresolved. Looked up from germline, CDR1 is MNHEY and CDR2 is SVGAGI. This CDR3 is 14 amino acids long. Trimming shortened V by 0 bases and J by 4 bases, and 7 bases separated the two germline ends. DNA for the CDR3: TGTGCCAGCAGTTACTCGTCCAGAGGAAACACCATATATTTT. Its translation: CASSYSSRGNTIYF.

This clone was observed a handful of times. This chain links TRBV2 with TRBJ2-1; 9 nucleotides agree with TRBD2. The germline gives CDR1 SNHLY, CDR2 FYNNEI. V lost 11 bases, J lost 7 bases, and 12 bases stayed unmatched. This CDR3 is 14 amino acids long. Written as DNA, the CDR3 is TGTGCCGGCGCTGCGGGGGGGAAGACTAATGAGCAGTTCTTC. It yields the protein CAGAAGGKTNEQFF. Full variable domain (remainder filled in from reference TRBV2 and TRBJ2-1): EPEVTQTPSHQVTQMGQEVILRCVPISNHLYFYWYRQILGQKVEFLVSFYNNEISEKSEIFDDQFSVERPDGSNFTLKIRSTKLEDSAMYFCAGAAGGKTNEQFFGPGTRLTVL.

This clone occurred a few times. This sequence joins TRBV18 and TRBJ2-3, with 8 positions matching TRBD2. This CDR3 region has 18 residues. J gave up 0 bases and V 3 bases, and 11 bases lay outside the gene matches. Germline V gene data show CDR1 as KGHSH and CDR2 as LQKENI. CDR3 amino acids: CASSPVGSGASSTDTQYF. CDR3 bases: TGTGCCAGCTCACCCGTTGGTAGCGGGGCCTCTAGCACAGATACGCAGTATTTT.

This chain uses TRBV19 with TRBJ1-5, with a weak D call TRBD1 (5 bases). The CDR3 is 13 amino acids. V was shortened by 9 bases and J by 6 bases, with 15 bases between the two germline ends. CDR1 is LNHDA, CDR2 SQIVND, per germline (reference sequence). CDR3 DNA sequence: TGTGCCAGCCAGACAGCTCCGACTCAGCCCCAGCATTTT. Translating gives CASQTAPTQPQHF.

The chain links TRBV30 to TRBJ2-3; 7 bases align to TRBD2. V shed 5 bases, J shed 2 bases, and the junction held 16 bases outside the gene matches. This CDR3 has 17 residues. Germline lookup yields CDR1 GTSNPN and CDR2 SVGIG (reference sequence). The CDR3 bases are TGTGCCTGGTCCGGGGGGTCGGCTAGCGCTATCACAGATACGCAGTATTTT. Translating gives CAWSGGSASAITDTQYF. Supplemented by reference TRBV30 and TRBJ2-3, the full variable domain reads SQTIHQWPATLVQPVGSPLSLECTVEGTSNPNLYWYRQAAGRGLQLLFYSVGIGQISSEVPQNLSASRPQDRQFILSSKKLLLSDSGFYLCAWSGGSASAITDTQYFGPGTRLTVL.

Note on this clone: The sample holds other DNA sequences that translate to the same CDR3. The CDR3 loop reads CASGPYRDSYYGYTF. CDR3 bases: TGTGCTAGTGGACCATATAGGGACAGTTACTATGGCTACACCTTC. This chain connects TRBV12-5 to TRBJ1-2; 7 nucleotides align to TRBD1. J gave up 3 bases and V 6 bases, and 10 bases lay outside the gene matches. The CDR3 spans 15 residues. Germline-derived CDR1 and CDR2 are LGHNT and FRNRAP.

The rearrangement joins TRBV6-1 to TRBJ1-4; possible D gene TRBD1, 6 bases. Trimming cost V 6 bases and J 6 bases, with 11 bases left between them. The CDR3 consists of 13 residues. Germline CDR1 is MNHNS and CDR2 is SASEGT. The CDR3 DNA reads as TGTGCCAGCAGCCCAGGGGACGATGAAAAACTGTTTTTT. Translated: CASSPGDDEKLFF.

The chain employs TRBV28 and TRBJ1-2; unclear D gene. Per germline, CDR1 MDHEN and CDR2 SYDVKM. V was shortened by 6 bases and J by 3 bases, with 5 bases between the two germline ends. The CDR3 has 11 residues. As DNA, the CDR3 is TGTGCCAGCAGCGGCGACTATGGCTACACCTTC. It translates to CASSGDYGYTF.

The chain has TRBV7-2 and TRBJ1-5; maybe TRBD1 (5 bases). Deletions cut 5 bases from V and 4 bases from J, with 15 bases between. Germline V CDR1 and CDR2: SGHTA, FQGNSA. The CDR3 has 15 residues. The CDR3 loop is CASSLGPGLNQPQHF. CDR3 nucleotides: TGTGCCAGCAGCCTAGGTCCGGGACTAAATCAGCCCCAGCATTTT.

This clone appeared a single time. The rearrangement links TRBV5-1 to TRBJ2-1, with 10 bases identical to TRBD1. The germline gives CDR1 SGHRS, CDR2 YFSETQ. The CDR3 has 14 amino acids. V lost 3 bases, J lost 9 bases, and 6 bases stayed unmatched. The CDR3 DNA follows: TGCGCCAGCAGCTGGGACAGGGGTTCGGGTGAGCAGTTCTTC. This translates into CASSWDRGSGEQFF.

This clone was detected only once. CDR3 nucleotide sequence: TGTGCCAGCAGCTGGGGACAGAGCACTGAAGCTTTCTTT. Its protein product is CASSWGQSTEAFF. The rearrangement uses TRBV7-8 and TRBJ1-1; TRBD1 matches at 7 bases. Germline CDR1 reads SGHVS; CDR2 reads FQNEAQ. The V gene end was trimmed by 4 bases and the J gene end by 4 bases; junction bases not matched to a gene: 3. The CDR3 totals 13 residues.

The chain joins TRBV19 to TRBJ2-7, with 9 bases identical to TRBD2. Unmatched junction bases numbered 20, after V lost 4 bases and J lost 1 base. The CDR3 spans 20 residues. Germline V gene sequence: CDR1 LNHDA, CDR2 SQIVND (reference sequence). The CDR3 nucleotides are TGTGCCAGTAGTAATTTGGGGTGGAGGCTAGCGGGGAGCTCTTCCTACGAGCAGTACTTC. It yields the protein CASSNLGWRLAGSSSYEQYF.

The V and J genes are TRBV2 and TRBJ1-5; 11 nucleotides agree with TRBD1. The length of the CDR3 is 16 residues. V was clipped by 3 bases and J by 6 bases; unmatched bases: 7. Germline-derived CDR1 and CDR2 are SNHLY and FYNNEI. The CDR3 sequence is CASSEPRDRGTQPQHF. CDR3 coding DNA: TGTGCCAGCAGTGAGCCCCGGGACAGGGGGACTCAGCCCCAGCATTTT.

This clone is a singleton in its sample. The chain carries TRBV2 and TRBJ2-2; D is perhaps TRBD2 (6 bases). Per the germline V gene, CDR1 is SNHLY and CDR2 is FYNNEI. V shed 2 bases and J shed 2 bases, with 9 bases lying between them. The CDR3 sequence is 15 residues long. The CDR3 sequence is CASSESGTNTGELFF. Here the CDR3 DNA reads TGTGCCAGCAGTGAATCAGGGACTAACACCGGGGAGCTGTTTTTT.

A note on this clone: Its ends do not fully match the called genes, so a read error is possible. The rearrangement joins TRBV6-6 to TRBJ2-3; TRBD1 aligns across 10 bases. CDR1 is MNHNY and CDR2 is SVGAGI in the germline V gene (reference sequence). The CDR3 contains 12 residues. In nucleotides, the CDR3 is TGTGCCAGCAGTTACTCTACGGGACAGGGGCTCTTT. Protein sequence: CASSYSTGQGLF.

This clone is medium-sized within its sample. This chain links TRBV5-6 with TRBJ1-2; D may be TRBD1 (5 bases). There are 17 residues in the CDR3. V was shortened by 5 bases and J by 1 base, with 21 bases between the two germline ends. The V gene's germline CDR1 is SGHDT and CDR2 YYEEEE. The CDR3, as DNA: TGTGCCAGCAGTTTGATCCCCCAGGGAGGGAGTAACTATGGCTACACCTTC. Its protein is CASSLIPQGGSNYGYTF.

The J gene is TRBJ1-1, the V gene TRBV5-1, with a weak D call TRBD1 (6 bases). The CDR3 is 14 amino acids. Trimming shortened V by 4 bases and J by 0 bases, and 10 bases separated the two germline ends. Germline V gives CDR1 SGHRS, CDR2 YFSETQ. Here the CDR3 reads CASSNTGLNTEAFF. Written as DNA, the CDR3 is TGCGCCAGCAGCAATACAGGGCTGAACACTGAAGCTTTCTTT.

This sequence joins TRBV18 and TRBJ1-1; TRBD1 agrees at 7 bases. The CDR3 contains 15 residues. Germline assignment: CDR1 KGHSH and CDR2 LQKENI. The V gene end was trimmed by 3 bases and the J gene end by 3 bases; junction bases not matched to a gene: 7. The CDR3 loop is CASSPGTARDTEAFF. In DNA, the CDR3 is TGTGCCAGCTCACCGGGGACAGCCAGGGACACTGAAGCTTTCTTT.

The chain combines TRBV10-3 with TRBJ1-2, with D maybe TRBD1 (5 bases). Germline CDR1 is ENHRY and CDR2 is SYGVKD. V was shortened by 7 bases and J by 2 bases, with 17 bases between the two germline ends. The CDR3 loop spans 15 amino acids. CDR3 sequence (DNA): TGTGCCATCACAGCAAATAGGGGTTTGAACTATGGCTACACCTTC. Its protein product is CAITANRGLNYGYTF.

This chain links TRBV27 with TRBJ1-1; D call uncertain. The germline gives CDR1 MNHEY, CDR2 SMNVEV (reference sequence). V lost 1 base to trimming and J lost 3 bases, with 9 bases between them. The CDR3 loop spans 14 amino acids. In DNA form, the CDR3 reads TGTGCCAGCAGTTTATTGCCAGGAGACACTGAAGCTTTCTTT. It yields the protein CASSLLPGDTEAFF.

The rearrangement links TRBV27 to TRBJ1-2, with 8 bases matching TRBD1. V was pared by 8 bases and J by 3 bases, with 8 bases of the junction left unmatched. Germline values: CDR1 MNHEY, CDR2 SMNVEV (reference sequence). CDR3 length equals 14 residues. CDR3 amino acids: CASRALDRDYGYTF. CDR3 sequence (DNA): TGTGCCAGCCGCGCCCTGGACAGGGACTATGGCTACACCTTC.

The V call is TRBV6-1, the J call TRBJ1-6; 7 bases are a match to TRBD1. Trimming at V came to 6 bases and at J to 3 bases, leaving 5 bases not matched to a gene. The CDR3 covers 15 residues. Germline values: CDR1 MNHNS, CDR2 SASEGT. The CDR3 sequence is CASRWDSNYNSPLHF. The CDR3 coding sequence is TGTGCCAGCAGGTGGGACAGCAACTATAATTCACCCCTCCACTTT.

The gene calls are TRBV2 and TRBJ1-5; D remains unclear. The CDR3 spans 16 residues. V was pared by 2 bases and J by 0 bases, with 11 bases between. CDR1 and CDR2 from the germline V gene are SNHLY and FYNNEI. The CDR3 DNA is TGTGCCAGCAGTGAAAGAGAGGTTAATAGCAATCAGCCCCAGCATTTT. It codes for CASSEREVNSNQPQHF.

The rearrangement joins TRBV5-6 to TRBJ1-5; D may be TRBD1 (6 bases). Germline values: CDR1 SGHDT, CDR2 YYEEEE. Trimming pared 4 bases from V and 2 bases from J, leaving 16 bases between. This CDR3 comprises 16 residues. The CDR3 protein is CASSPRGRGRNQPQHF. The CDR3 DNA reads TGTGCCAGCAGCCCGAGGGGGAGGGGACGCAATCAGCCCCAGCATTTT.

The rearrangement uses TRBV6-1 and TRBJ2-7; D unresolved. The germline V gene encodes CDR1 MNHNS and CDR2 SASEGT. The CDR3 loop spans 13 amino acids. Trimming left V 4 bases short and J 0 bases short, with 7 bases between. The chain's CDR3 is CASSVEHSYEQYF. The CDR3 bases are TGTGCCAGCAGTGTAGAACACTCCTACGAGCAGTACTTC.

The V and J genes are TRBV6-4 and TRBJ1-1; no definite D call. Trimming removed 5 bases from V and 2 bases from J, with 9 bases in between. Germline loops: CDR1 MRHNA, CDR2 SNTAGT. The CDR3 totals 13 residues. The CDR3 coding sequence is TGTGCCAGCAGTTCGCGACTAAACACTGAAGCTTTCTTT. Protein product: CASSSRLNTEAFF.

The chain is built from TRBV27 and TRBJ1-1; unclear D gene. The CDR3 extends over 14 amino acids. V dropped 2 bases and J dropped 0 bases, with 7 bases sitting between them. Looked up from germline, CDR1 is MNHEY and CDR2 is SMNVEV (reference sequence). CDR3 amino acids: CASSLRQMNTEAFF. CDR3 coding DNA: TGTGCCAGCAGTTTACGTCAGATGAACACTGAAGCTTTCTTT.

The CDR3 coding sequence is TGTGCTAGTGGTTTGGTACAGGGCACTTATAATTCACCCCTCCACTTT. It codes for CASGLVQGTYNSPLHF. The genes are TRBV12-5 and TRBJ1-6; the D gene is possibly TRBD1 (6 bases). V was trimmed by 0 bases and J by 4 bases, leaving 10 bases between them. Germline V gene lookup returns CDR1 LGHNT and CDR2 FRNRAP. There are 16 residues in the CDR3.